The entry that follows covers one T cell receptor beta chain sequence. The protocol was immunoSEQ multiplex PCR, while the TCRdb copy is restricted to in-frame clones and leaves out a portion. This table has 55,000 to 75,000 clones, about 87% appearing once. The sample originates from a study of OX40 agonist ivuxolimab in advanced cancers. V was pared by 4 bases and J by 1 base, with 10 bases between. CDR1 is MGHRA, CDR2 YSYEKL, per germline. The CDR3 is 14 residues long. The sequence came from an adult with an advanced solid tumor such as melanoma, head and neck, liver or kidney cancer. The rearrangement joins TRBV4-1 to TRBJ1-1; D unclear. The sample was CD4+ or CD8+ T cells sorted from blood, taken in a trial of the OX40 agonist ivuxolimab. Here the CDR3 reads CASSRPRANTEAFF. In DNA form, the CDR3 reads TGCGCCAGCAGCCGTCCCAGAGCGAACACTGAAGCTTTCTTT.